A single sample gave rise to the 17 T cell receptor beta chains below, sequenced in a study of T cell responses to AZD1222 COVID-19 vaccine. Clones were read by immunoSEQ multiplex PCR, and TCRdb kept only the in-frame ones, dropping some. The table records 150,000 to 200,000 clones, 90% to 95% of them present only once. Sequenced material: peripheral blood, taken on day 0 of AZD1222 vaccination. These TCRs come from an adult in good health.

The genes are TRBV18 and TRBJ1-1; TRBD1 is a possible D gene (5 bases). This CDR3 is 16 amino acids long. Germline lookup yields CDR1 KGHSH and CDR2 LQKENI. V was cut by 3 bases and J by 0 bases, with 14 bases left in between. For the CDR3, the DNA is TGTGCCAGCTCACCCTCGGGGGGGAAGATGAACACTGAAGCTTTCTTT. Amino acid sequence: CASSPSGGKMNTEAFF.

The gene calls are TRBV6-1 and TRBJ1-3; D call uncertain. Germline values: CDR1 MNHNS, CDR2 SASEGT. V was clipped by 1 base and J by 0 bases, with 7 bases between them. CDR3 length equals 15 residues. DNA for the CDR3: TGTGCCAGCAGTGAAGGGCCGTCCTCTGGAAACACCATATATTTT. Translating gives CASSEGPSSGNTIYF.

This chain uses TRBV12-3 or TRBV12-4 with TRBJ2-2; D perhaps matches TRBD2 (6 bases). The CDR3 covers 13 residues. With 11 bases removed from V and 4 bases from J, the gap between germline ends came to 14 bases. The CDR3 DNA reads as TGTGCCTGGAGGACCGGGGGCACCGGGGAGCTGTTTTTT. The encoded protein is CAWRTGGTGELFF.

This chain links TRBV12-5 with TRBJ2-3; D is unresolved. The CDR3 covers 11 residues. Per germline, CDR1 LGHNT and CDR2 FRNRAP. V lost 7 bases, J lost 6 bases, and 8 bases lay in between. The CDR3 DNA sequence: TGTGCTAGTGCCACTATGGATACGCAGTATTTT. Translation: CASATMDTQYF.

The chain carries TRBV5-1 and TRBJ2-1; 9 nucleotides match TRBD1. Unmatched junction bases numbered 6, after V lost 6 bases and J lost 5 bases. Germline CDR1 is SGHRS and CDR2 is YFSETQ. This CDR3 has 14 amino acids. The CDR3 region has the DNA TGCGCCAGCACCGGGACAGGGATACACAATGAGCAGTTCTTC. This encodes CASTGTGIHNEQFF.

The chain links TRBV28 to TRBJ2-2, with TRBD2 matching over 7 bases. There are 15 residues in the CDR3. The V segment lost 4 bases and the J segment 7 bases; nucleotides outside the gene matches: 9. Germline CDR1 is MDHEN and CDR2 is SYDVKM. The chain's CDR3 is CASSYRGVFVGELFF. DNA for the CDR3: TGTGCCAGCAGTTACCGGGGGGTTTTTGTCGGGGAGCTGTTTTTT.

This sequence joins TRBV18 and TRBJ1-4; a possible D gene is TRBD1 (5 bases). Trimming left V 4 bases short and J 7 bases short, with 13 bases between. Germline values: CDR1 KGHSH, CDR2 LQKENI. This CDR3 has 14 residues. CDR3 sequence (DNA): TGTGCCAGCTCACGGGGCGCGGGGCTTGAAAAACTGTTTTTT. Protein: CASSRGAGLEKLFF.

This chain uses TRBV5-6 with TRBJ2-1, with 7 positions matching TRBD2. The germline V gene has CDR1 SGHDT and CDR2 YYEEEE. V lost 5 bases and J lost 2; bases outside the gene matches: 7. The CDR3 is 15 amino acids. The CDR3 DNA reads TGTGCCAGCAGTCGTCCTAGCGGCCCCTACAATGAGCAGTTCTTC. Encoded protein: CASSRPSGPYNEQFF.

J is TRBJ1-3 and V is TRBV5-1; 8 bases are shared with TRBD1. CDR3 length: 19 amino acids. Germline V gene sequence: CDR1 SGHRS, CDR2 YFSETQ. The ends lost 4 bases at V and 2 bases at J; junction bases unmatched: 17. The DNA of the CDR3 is TGCGCCAGCAGCGAAGCCAGGGGGCAGGGGGCCATTCCTGGAAACACCATATATTTT. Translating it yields CASSEARGQGAIPGNTIYF.

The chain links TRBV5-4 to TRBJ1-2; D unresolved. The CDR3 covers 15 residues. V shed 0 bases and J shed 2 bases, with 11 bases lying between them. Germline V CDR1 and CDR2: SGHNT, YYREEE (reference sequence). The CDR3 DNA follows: TGTGCCAGCAGCTTGGAGCCATATCGGAACTATGGCTACACCTTC. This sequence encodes CASSLEPYRNYGYTF.

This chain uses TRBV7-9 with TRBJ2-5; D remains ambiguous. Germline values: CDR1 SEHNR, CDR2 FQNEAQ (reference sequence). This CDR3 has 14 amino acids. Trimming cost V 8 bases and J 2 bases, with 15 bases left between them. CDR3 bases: TGTGCCAGCCGGCGGCAGGACGTACAAGAGACCCAGTACTTC. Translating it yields CASRRQDVQETQYF.

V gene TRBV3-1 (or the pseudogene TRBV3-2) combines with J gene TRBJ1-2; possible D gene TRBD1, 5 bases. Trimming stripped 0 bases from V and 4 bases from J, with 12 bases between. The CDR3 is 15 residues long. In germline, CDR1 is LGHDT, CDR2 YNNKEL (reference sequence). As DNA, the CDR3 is TGTGCCAGCAGCCAAGATATAAACAGGATCTATGGCTACACCTTC. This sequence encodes CASSQDINRIYGYTF.

The CDR3 bases are TGCGCCAGCAGTGAGTCAGGGGAAGAAAAACTGTTTTTT. The encoded protein is CASSESGEEKLFF. The rearrangement links TRBV10-1 to TRBJ1-4, with a weak D call TRBD1 (5 bases). CDR3 length equals 13 residues. From germline, CDR1 is WNHNN and CDR2 SYGVQD (reference sequence). Trimming shortened V by 0 bases and J by 8 bases, and 7 bases separated the two germline ends.

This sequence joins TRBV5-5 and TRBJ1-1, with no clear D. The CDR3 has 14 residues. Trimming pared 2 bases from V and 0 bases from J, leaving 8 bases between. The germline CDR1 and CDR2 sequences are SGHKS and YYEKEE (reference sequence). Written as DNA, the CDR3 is TGTGCCAGCAGCTTCAGCCGCGTGAACACTGAAGCTTTCTTT. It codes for CASSFSRVNTEAFF.

The CDR3 spells CASRISQGALYGYTF. The CDR3 bases are TGTGCCAGCAGAATATCACAGGGGGCCCTCTATGGCTACACCTTC. The V call is TRBV6-5, the J call TRBJ1-2; 9 positions match TRBD1. V lost 6 bases to trimming and J lost 4 bases; unmatched junction nucleotides: 9. Looked up from germline, CDR1 is MNHEY and CDR2 is SVGAGI. This CDR3 has 15 amino acids.

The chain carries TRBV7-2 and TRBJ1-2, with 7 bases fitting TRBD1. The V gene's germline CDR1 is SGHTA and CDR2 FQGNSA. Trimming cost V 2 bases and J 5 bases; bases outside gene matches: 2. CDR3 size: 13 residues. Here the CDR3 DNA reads TGTGCCAGCAGCTTACAGGGGGAGTATGGCTACACCTTC. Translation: CASSLQGEYGYTF.

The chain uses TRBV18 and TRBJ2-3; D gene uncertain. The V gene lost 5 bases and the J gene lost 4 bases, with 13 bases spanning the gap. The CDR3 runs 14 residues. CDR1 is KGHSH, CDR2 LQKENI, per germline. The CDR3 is CASSAASTADTQYF. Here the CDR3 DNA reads TGTGCCAGCTCAGCGGCGTCGACCGCAGATACGCAGTATTTT.